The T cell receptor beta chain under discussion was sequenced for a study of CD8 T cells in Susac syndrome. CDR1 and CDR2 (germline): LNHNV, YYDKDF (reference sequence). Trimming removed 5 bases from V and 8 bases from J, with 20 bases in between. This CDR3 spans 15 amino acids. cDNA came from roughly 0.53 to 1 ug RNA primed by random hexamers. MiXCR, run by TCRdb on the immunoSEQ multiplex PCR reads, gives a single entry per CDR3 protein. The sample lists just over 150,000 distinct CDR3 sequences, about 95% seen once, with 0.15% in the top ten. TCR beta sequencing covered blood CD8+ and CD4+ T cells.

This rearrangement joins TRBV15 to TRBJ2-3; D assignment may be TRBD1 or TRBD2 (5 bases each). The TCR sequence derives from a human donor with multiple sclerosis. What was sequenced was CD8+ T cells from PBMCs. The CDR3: CATSGWGSGLSTQYF. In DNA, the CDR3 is TGTGCCACCAGCGGCTGGGGGTCCGGGTTAAGTACGCAGTATTTT.